This T cell receptor beta chain was captured in a study of PD-1 blockade in classical Hodgkin lymphoma. The CDR3 runs to 14 residues. Germline values: CDR1 SGHDT, CDR2 YYEEEE. V was cut by 5 bases and J by 1 base, with 10 bases left in between. Time point specified: cycle 4 day 1 (C4D1), after less than seven weeks of nivolumab. Each and every patient relapsed after autologous stem cell transplantation, and patients got differing brentuximab vedotin exposure. TCRdb keeps only in-frame clones here, not all; method: immunoSEQ multiplex PCR. The sample lists about 64,000 clones; less than 95% were seen once.

This specimen was peripheral blood mononuclear cells (PBMCs), taken before the fourth cycle of nivolumab. The rearrangement joins TRBV5-6 to TRBJ1-3, with D tentatively TRBD1 (5 bases). This TCR derives from a human donor with classical Hodgkin lymphoma. The CDR3 DNA follows: TGTGCCAGCAGTTGGAGGGGATCTGGAAACACCATATATTTT. It yields the protein CASSWRGSGNTIYF.